The next 15 T cell receptor beta chains were all read from a single sample in a study of HIV-infected patients and healthy controls. TCRdb reprocessed the 5' RACE reads via MiXCR and lists one record per CDR3 protein. The sample carries around 20,000 distinct CDR3 sequences, roughly 19% recorded once. The sequenced sample was CD8+ T cells from blood. These receptors came from a human donor in good health.

This clonotype was found many times. The chain joins TRBV27 to TRBJ1-6; 7 positions agree with TRBD1. CDR3 length: 18 amino acids. Germline trimming cut 1 base from V and 6 bases from J; bases unmatched to any gene: 12. Germline CDR1 is MNHEY and CDR2 is SMNVEV (reference sequence). The CDR3 DNA sequence: TGTGCCAGCAGTTTATTCTCCCCGCCCGGGACAGCTAATTCACCCCTCCACTTT. Translating gives CASSLFSPPGTANSPLHF.

This clonotype showed up many times. The chain uses TRBV5-1 and TRBJ2-3; D gene unclear. Trimming left V 0 bases short and J 5 bases short, with 13 bases between. CDR1 and CDR2 (germline): SGHRS, YFSETQ. The CDR3 is 15 residues long. This chain's CDR3 is CASSLASRAQDTQYF. The CDR3 DNA is TGCGCCAGCAGCTTGGCCAGTAGGGCACAAGATACGCAGTATTTT.

The chain joins TRBV5-5 to TRBJ1-5, with no clear D. CDR1 SGHKS and CDR2 YYEKEE come from the germline V gene (reference sequence). The germline V and J ends were trimmed by 0 bases and 6 bases, with 16 bases remaining between them. CDR3 length: 16 residues. The CDR3 region has the DNA TGTGCCAGCAGCTTGGCCCTCCCCCACGGCGCTCAGCCCCAGCATTTT. Encoded protein: CASSLALPHGAQPQHF.

This clonotype was seen a handful of times. This rearrangement joins TRBV6-2 or TRBV6-3 to TRBJ2-3; D might be TRBD1 or TRBD2, each matching 5 bases. From germline, CDR1 is MNHEY and CDR2 SVGEGT. The CDR3 runs 13 residues. The ends were cut back, 10 bases at V and 6 bases at J, with 17 bases in the middle. CDR3 in amino acids: CATSGTHFDTQYF. In DNA form, the CDR3 reads TGTGCCACTTCCGGGACCCATTTCGATACGCAGTATTTT.

This rearrangement joins TRBV7-9 to TRBJ1-5; D gene uncertain. Germline V CDR1 and CDR2: SEHNR, FQNEAQ (reference sequence). The CDR3 runs to 14 residues. V lost 3 bases and J lost 0, with 6 bases in between. This chain's CDR3 is CASSFPYSNQPQHF. CDR3 DNA sequence: TGTGCCAGCAGCTTTCCTTATAGCAATCAGCCCCAGCATTTT.

This clonotype showed up many times. J is TRBJ2-7 and V is TRBV2; 9 bases map to TRBD2. This CDR3 contains 15 residues. With 6 bases clipped from V and 1 base from J, the junction kept 7 bases outside the gene matches. CDR1 and CDR2 from the germline V gene are SNHLY and FYNNEI. The CDR3 nucleotides read TGTGCCAGCAGAAAGACTAGCGGTAATTCCTACGAGCAGTACTTC. It yields the protein CASRKTSGNSYEQYF.

This rearrangement joins TRBV6-5 to TRBJ2-1, with D uncertain. The germline CDR1 and CDR2 sequences are MNHEY and SVGAGI. Between the trimmed V and J ends, which lost 10 bases and 8 bases, there was a span of 15 bases. The CDR3 runs to 12 residues. In DNA form, the CDR3 reads TGTGCCACCAGAGCCGTCCGGGATGAGCAGTTCTTC. Residues: CATRAVRDEQFF.

At least ten counts were recorded for this clonotype. The CDR3 DNA reads as TGTGCCAGCAAGAGTAGGGGGTCCTACGAGCAGTACTTC. Encoded protein: CASKSRGSYEQYF. This sequence joins TRBV12-3 or TRBV12-4 and TRBJ2-7, with TRBD1 as a possible D gene (6 bases). V lost 7 bases to trimming and J lost 1 base, with 11 bases between them. This CDR3 contains 13 residues.

This clonotype has a handful of counts. This chain uses TRBV6-6 with TRBJ2-6; no clear D gene. V was pared by 5 bases and J by 0 bases, with 11 bases between. CDR1 is MNHNY and CDR2 is SVGAGI in the germline V gene (reference sequence). This CDR3 spans 16 amino acids. CDR3 protein: CASSPGPISGANVLTF. The CDR3 region has the DNA TGTGCCAGCAGTCCCGGACCGATCTCTGGGGCCAACGTCCTGACTTTC.

This clonotype was recorded many times. This chain joins TRBV6-2 or TRBV6-3 and TRBJ2-3; TRBD2 agrees at 9 bases. Germline assignment: CDR1 MNHEY and CDR2 SVGEGT. This CDR3 has 21 residues. Trimming cost V 0 bases and J 0 bases; bases outside gene matches: 16. The CDR3 loop reads CASSYSIPGLAVTLSTDTQYF. The DNA for the CDR3 is TGTGCCAGCAGTTACTCGATTCCGGGACTAGCAGTGACCTTGAGCACAGATACGCAGTATTTT.

The chain uses TRBV7-2 and TRBJ2-7; the D is unclear. Deletions cut 1 base from V and 2 bases from J, with 12 bases between. The length of the CDR3 is 15 residues. Germline CDR1 SGHTA, CDR2 FQGNSA. The CDR3 loop reads CASSLETFRAYEQYF. DNA of the CDR3: TGTGCCAGCAGCTTAGAAACCTTTCGAGCCTACGAGCAGTACTTC.

The chain links TRBV4-1 to TRBJ2-6, with D unresolved. Trimming removed 5 bases at V and 0 bases at J, with 8 bases between. The CDR3 is made up of 15 amino acids. Germline V gene sequence: CDR1 MGHRA, CDR2 YSYEKL. The CDR3 loop is CASSDIRSGANVLTF. CDR3 DNA sequence: TGCGCCAGCAGCGATATACGCTCTGGGGCCAACGTCCTGACTTTC.

This clonotype was recorded many times. V gene TRBV12-3 or TRBV12-4 combines with J gene TRBJ1-1; tentative D call: TRBD1 (6 bases). The V and J ends lost 6 bases and 8 bases respectively, with 13 bases between them. This CDR3 has 12 amino acids. The CDR3 nucleotides read TGTGCCAGCAGCCTGACAGGCTCCGAAGCTTTCTTT. It yields the protein CASSLTGSEAFF.

This clonotype came up a few times. The V and J genes are TRBV28 and TRBJ1-1; the D gene is possibly TRBD1 (6 bases). CDR3 length equals 14 residues. Germline lookup yields CDR1 MDHEN and CDR2 SYDVKM. V was trimmed by 3 bases and J by 0 bases, leaving 8 bases between them. CDR3 nucleotides: TGTGCCAGCAGTTTTGGGGGGCTGAACACTGAAGCTTTCTTT. Amino acid sequence: CASSFGGLNTEAFF.

This clonotype is medium-sized. The rearrangement joins TRBV24-1 to TRBJ2-2; TRBD1 agrees at 8 bases. This CDR3 contains 15 residues. V was pared by 7 bases and J by 7 bases, with 10 bases of the junction left unmatched. CDR1 and CDR2 (germline): KGHDR, SFDVKD. CDR3 protein: CATRAETGGGGELFF. The DNA of the CDR3 is TGTGCCACCAGGGCAGAAACAGGGGGAGGCGGGGAGCTGTTTTTT.